The rows below give T cell receptor beta chains drawn from one sample of a study of blood T cell repertoires in COVID-19. Clones were read by immunoSEQ multiplex PCR, and TCRdb kept only the in-frame ones, dropping some. The data hold some 250,000 clones, with about 73% observed a single time. The sequenced sample was peripheral blood. The receptors stem from a woman older than 75 with acute or convalescent COVID-19. Each CDR3 is given with its conserved first and last residue. A D gene is named only where the DNA matches it firmly. Only part of the rows carry a size: once, few, many, or a class if the clone is expanded.

J	V	size	D	CDR3	DNA
TRBJ2-5	TRBV19	.	TRBD2	CASSIGRGYQETQYF	TGTGCCAGTAGTATTGGGAGGGGTTACCAAGAGACCCAGTACTTC
TRBJ2-1	TRBV4-2	.	TRBD2	CASSQPDGTSGSVEQFF	TGTGCCAGCAGCCAGCCGGACGGGACTAGCGGGAGTGTTGAGCAGTTCTTC
TRBJ2-1	TRBV5-1	.	.	CASSLYLGAPNEQFF	TGCGCCAGCAGCTTGTATTTAGGGGCTCCGAATGAGCAGTTCTTC
TRBJ2-2	TRBV5-1	.	TRBD1	CASSLVQGAGELFF	TGCGCCAGCAGCTTGGTGCAGGGGGCCGGGGAGCTGTTTTTT
TRBJ2-1	TRBV7-2	.	TRBD2	CASRTNGGGFYNEQFF	TGTGCCAGCAGAACCAACGGGGGGGGCTTTTACAATGAGCAGTTCTTC
TRBJ2-2	TRBV5-1	.	TRBD1	CASSRGQGANTGELFF	TGCGCCAGCAGCCGTGGACAGGGGGCGAACACCGGGGAGCTGTTTTTT
TRBJ2-5	TRBV5-6	few	TRBD2	CASSLSTAGSRETQYF	TGTGCCAGCAGCTTATCAACAGCGGGGTCGAGAGAGACCCAGTACTTC
TRBJ2-1	TRBV6-6	many	TRBD1	CASSPGTGVVNEQFF	TGTGCCAGCAGTCCAGGGACAGGGGTTGTGAATGAGCAGTTCTTC
TRBJ2-7	TRBV28	.	.	CASSLEGPLIYEQYF	TGTGCCAGCAGTTTGGAGGGACCGTTGATCTACGAGCAGTACTTC
TRBJ1-5	TRBV30	.	.	CAWSVRGRGGNQPQHF	TGTGCCTGGAGTGTGCGCGGCAGGGGAGGCAATCAGCCCCAGCATTTT
TRBJ2-7	TRBV11-2	.	TRBD1	CASSLAVGQGGEQYF	TGTGCCAGCAGCTTAGCCGTGGGACAGGGTGGCGAGCAGTACTTC
TRBJ1-5	TRBV5-1	once	.	CASSLGGESSLQPQHF	TGCGCCAGCAGCTTGGGAGGTGAGAGCTCCCTCCAGCCCCAGCATTTT
TRBJ2-2	TRBV11-2	.	.	CASSGGGASNTGELFF	TGTGCCAGCAGTGGAGGAGGGGCTTCGAACACCGGGGAGCTGTTTTTT
TRBJ1-1	TRBV19	.	.	CASSPPRGVGTEAFF	TGTGCCAGTAGCCCTCCCCGGGGGGTGGGGACTGAAGCTTTCTTT
TRBJ2-7	TRBV7-2	.	.	CASSLGGTYSYEQYF	TGTGCCAGCAGCTTAGGCGGGACGTATTCCTACGAGCAGTACTTC
TRBJ2-1	TRBV6-2/TRBV6-3	.	.	CASSQPPSRQFF	TGTGCCAGCAGCCAACCCCCTTCTAGGCAGTTCTTC
TRBJ1-1	TRBV19	many	.	CASSSGTSMNTEAFF	TGTGCCAGTAGTTCAGGCACATCCATGAACACTGAAGCTTTCTTT
TRBJ1-5	TRBV19	once	TRBD1	CASSTQTGANNQPQHF	TGTGCCAGTAGTACACAGACAGGGGCGAACAATCAGCCCCAGCATTTT
TRBJ2-1	TRBV10-2	.	TRBD2	CASRNPTSGGYNEQFF	TGCGCCAGCAGGAACCCGACTAGCGGGGGATACAATGAGCAGTTCTTC
TRBJ1-3	TRBV7-9	.	.	CASSPPTRGAGSGNTIYF	TGTGCCAGCAGCCCACCCACACGGGGGGCCGGCTCTGGAAACACCATATATTTT
TRBJ1-2	TRBV19	.	.	CASSIDELYGYTF	TGTGCCAGTAGTATAGATGAGCTCTATGGCTACACCTTC
TRBJ2-1	TRBV5-1	.	TRBD2	CASSSGTTSNEQFF	TGCGCCAGCAGCTCCGGGACTACTAGCAATGAGCAGTTCTTC
TRBJ1-1	TRBV7-2	few	TRBD1	CASSSDRDTEAFF	TGTGCCAGCAGTTCTGACAGGGACACTGAAGCTTTCTTT
TRBJ1-1	TRBV7-2	.	TRBD1	CASSTTGGGPATEAFF	TGTGCCAGCAGCACGACAGGGGGCGGTCCGGCCACTGAAGCTTTCTTT
TRBJ1-6	TRBV6-1	few	.	CASSEWAQNSPLHF	TGTGCCAGCAGTGAATGGGCCCAAAATTCACCCCTCCACTTT
TRBJ2-7	TRBV2	few	.	CASSVAYEQYF	TGTGCCAGCAGCGTAGCCTACGAGCAGTACTTC
TRBJ2-3	TRBV3-1/TRBV3-2	.	.	CASSPSQRIDTQYF	TGTGCCAGCAGCCCCTCGCAGAGGATAGATACGCAGTATTTT
TRBJ2-7	TRBV7-2	.	.	CASSPGGTDSYEQYF	TGTGCCAGCAGCCCAGGCGGGACAGACTCCTACGAGCAGTACTTC
TRBJ2-5	TRBV6-5	.	TRBD1	CASSLTGGGETQYF	TGTGCCAGCAGCTTGACAGGGGGCGGTGAGACCCAGTACTTC
TRBJ2-7	TRBV5-1	.	.	CASSLAAGTYEQYF	TGCGCCAGCAGCTTGGCGGCAGGGACCTACGAGCAGTACTTC
TRBJ2-5	TRBV5-5	.	TRBD1	CASSYNRGEAQYF	TGTGCCAGCAGCTATAACAGGGGCGAAGCCCAGTACTTC
TRBJ2-1	TRBV5-6	.	.	CASSQTGGGYNEQFF	TGTGCCAGCAGCCAAACGGGCGGAGGGTACAATGAGCAGTTCTTC
TRBJ2-2	TRBV5-1	.	TRBD2	CATKPGGGSNTGELFF	TGCGCCACCAAGCCCGGGGGGGGATCGAACACCGGGGAGCTGTTTTTT
TRBJ1-5	TRBV18	.	.	CASSPFGGAQSPTPQHF	TGTGCCAGCTCACCCTTCGGGGGAGCACAATCACCTACTCCCCAGCATTTT
TRBJ2-1	TRBV27	few	TRBD2	CASSLLAGGRYNEQFF	TGTGCCAGCAGTTTACTAGCGGGGGGCCGGTACAATGAGCAGTTCTTC
TRBJ1-1	TRBV3-1/TRBV3-2	once	TRBD1	CASSPWDRGQSAEAFF	TGTGCCAGCAGCCCCTGGGACAGGGGGCAAAGTGCTGAAGCTTTCTTT
TRBJ2-1	TRBV29-1	few	.	CSVREATGDEQFF	TGCAGCGTTAGGGAGGCTACGGGGGATGAGCAGTTCTTC
TRBJ2-3	TRBV15	.	TRBD1	CATSSGQGAHTDTQYF	TGTGCCACCAGCAGTGGACAGGGGGCCCACACAGATACGCAGTATTTT
TRBJ2-2	TRBV7-9	many	TRBD2	CASSPLAGEITGELFF	TGTGCCAGCAGCCCCTTAGCGGGGGAGATCACCGGGGAGCTGTTTTTT
TRBJ2-2	TRBV6-2/TRBV6-3	.	TRBD2	CASSYTGTSIGGELFF	TGTGCCAGCAGTTACACTGGGACTAGCATCGGCGGGGAGCTGTTTTTT
TRBJ2-1	TRBV7-2	.	TRBD2	CASSRRASGGEYEQFF	TGTGCCAGCAGCCGGCGGGCTAGCGGGGGGGAATATGAGCAGTTCTTC
TRBJ2-4	TRBV9	.	.	CASSVTLRDIQYF	TGTGCCAGCAGCGTAACCTTGAGGGACATTCAGTACTTC
TRBJ2-7	TRBV27	.	.	CASSLARGKQYF	TGTGCCAGCAGTTTGGCACGGGGGAAGCAGTACTTC
TRBJ2-3	TRBV29-1	.	.	CSVPGGTQYF	TGCAGCGTACCTGGCGGTACGCAGTATTTT
TRBJ1-2	TRBV5-5	.	TRBD1	CASRLTGGGWIGYTF	TGTGCCAGCAGGCTCACAGGGGGCGGATGGATTGGCTACACCTTC
TRBJ2-1	TRBV27	.	TRBD2	CASSPSSGRLFGEQFF	TGTGCCAGCAGTCCCTCTAGCGGGAGGTTATTTGGTGAGCAGTTCTTC
TRBJ2-2	TRBV2	.	.	CASREPTNTGELFF	TGTGCCAGCAGAGAACCAACGAACACCGGGGAGCTGTTTTTT